Included here is one TCR beta chain sequence, with context. The data derive from a study of CD8+CD57+ T cells in acquired aplastic anemia. Whole-study context: Quantities of DNA derived from sorted CD4+ and CD8+ cells averaged approximately 3 ug.

The germline CDR1 and CDR2 sequences are SNHLY and FYNNEI. There are 15 residues in the CDR3. V lost 4 bases, J lost 5 bases, and 10 bases stayed unmatched. Using genomic DNA as the template, TCR beta VDJ and CDR3 profiling was carried out. One entry per CDR3 protein, called by TCRdb with MiXCR from the reads. This table holds around 430,000 distinct CDR3 sequences, around a third found once. Individuals selected for sequencing had exhibited CD8+CD57+ cell expansion on flow cytometry. Among the patients, none had received any therapy at the time of blood sampling. This TCR derives from a human donor with aplastic anemia. V usage is TRBV2 and J usage is TRBJ2-5, with TRBD1 identical over 7 bases. Input material: sorted CD4+, CD8+, or CD8+CD57+ T cells (not recorded which) from PBMCs. CDR3 coding DNA: TGTGCCAGCAGTGCCTTGACAGGGACGTGGGAGACCCAGTACTTC. Translated, it gives CASSALTGTWETQYF.